Below, 24 T cell receptor beta chains from the same sample are listed, as sequenced in a study of molecular identifiers for immune sequencing clone quantification. MiXCR, applied by TCRdb to the PCR reads, yields one record per CDR3 protein. The table has approximately 550,000 distinct CDR3 sequences, about a fifth seen once. The sequencing input was naive CD8+ T cells from blood, with Jurkat cell RNA spiked in. This sample's subset: FACS-sorted CD8+CD4-CCR7+CD45RA+ naive T cells. Receptors were obtained from a human donor in good health. Some libraries in this study had Jurkat cell RNA spiked in.

Remarks on this clonotype: Being one base from a much bigger clone, this may be a read error. In this CDR3 the conserved last residue, phenylalanine or tryptophan, is missing, so a read error is likely. The V gene is TRBV6-2 or TRBV6-3, the J gene TRBJ1-1; TRBD1 matches 8 bases. V lost 7 bases and J lost 2; bases outside the gene matches: 6. The CDR3 has 14 amino acids. Looked up from germline, CDR1 is MNHEY and CDR2 is SVGEGT. For the CDR3, the DNA is TGTGCCAGCACCTGGACAGGGAGTAACACTGAAGCTTTCTCT. Translated: CASTWTGSNTEAFS.

This clonotype appeared many times. This chain connects TRBV7-9 to TRBJ2-7; tentatively, D is TRBD1 (5 bases). CDR1 and CDR2 (germline): SEHNR, FQNEAQ (reference sequence). This CDR3 spans 13 amino acids. The V and J ends lost 4 bases and 6 bases respectively, with 13 bases between them. The chain's CDR3 is CASSSRTGAEQYF. As DNA, the CDR3 is TGTGCCAGCAGCTCACGAACAGGTGCCGAGCAGTACTTC.

This clonotype was counted at least ten times. The V gene is TRBV2, the J gene TRBJ1-5; 11 bases are a match to TRBD1. CDR3 length: 15 amino acids. V trimming: 5 bases; J trimming: 6 bases; junction bases outside the gene matches: 6. Germline CDR1 is SNHLY and CDR2 is FYNNEI. The CDR3, as DNA: TGTGCCAGCAGTTCAGGACAGGGGGCTGCTCAGCCCCAGCATTTT. It translates to CASSSGQGAAQPQHF.

This clonotype showed up many times. V usage is TRBV20-1 and J usage is TRBJ2-1; D unresolved. Looked up from germline, CDR1 is DFQATT and CDR2 is SNEGSKA (reference sequence). This CDR3 has 12 residues. Trimming took 1 base from V and 9 from J, leaving 10 bases between them. The CDR3 reads CSARGEIGEQFF. As DNA, the CDR3 is TGCAGTGCTAGAGGGGAAATCGGTGAGCAGTTCTTC.

This clonotype has only a few counts. The V call is TRBV20-1, the J call TRBJ1-2; D may be TRBD1 (5 bases). The CDR3 has 14 residues. Germline assignment: CDR1 DFQATT and CDR2 SNEGSKA (reference sequence). The V end lost 6 bases, the J end lost 1 base, and 15 bases lay between the germline ends. The CDR3 sequence is CSAPGAGYNYGYTF. CDR3 DNA: TGCAGTGCCCCCGGAGCAGGGTATAACTATGGCTACACCTTC.

This clonotype was observed at least ten times. The J gene is TRBJ2-5, the V gene TRBV29-1, with D perhaps matching TRBD1 or TRBD2 (5 bases each). Germline V CDR1 and CDR2: SQVTM, ANQGSEA. Trimming cost V 6 bases and J 4 bases, with 18 bases left between them. The length of the CDR3 is 14 residues. CDR3 region: CSVETVNRGETQYF. The CDR3 region has the DNA TGCAGCGTCGAGACAGTCAACCGGGGAGAGACCCAGTACTTC.

About this clonotype itself: A clone one base away is much larger, so this may be a read error. This chain links TRBV9 with TRBJ2-5; possibly TRBD2 for D (6 bases). Per germline, CDR1 SGDLS and CDR2 YYNGEE. Trimming cost V 0 bases and J 4 bases, with 13 bases left between them. This CDR3 contains 15 residues. The DNA for the CDR3 is TGTGCCAGCAGCGTAGGGGGACTGTCGCGAGAGACCCAGTACTTC. Residues: CASSVGGLSRETQYF.

The CDR3 protein is CASSTRPGENIQYF. The CDR3 DNA reads as TGCGCCAGCAGCACCAGGCCTGGGGAAAACATTCAGTACTTC. The V gene is TRBV5-1, the J gene TRBJ2-4; D gene unclear. The CDR3 sequence is 14 residues long. Germline V CDR1 and CDR2: SGHRS, YFSETQ. Trimming took 4 bases from V and 5 from J, leaving 13 bases between them.

The table lists this clonotype with many counts. V usage is TRBV7-9 and J usage is TRBJ1-5; tentatively, D is TRBD1 (5 bases). The germline V gene encodes CDR1 SEHNR and CDR2 FQNEAQ (reference sequence). V lost 5 bases, J lost 3 bases, and 11 bases lay in between. The CDR3 extends over 14 amino acids. The CDR3 DNA sequence: TGTGCCAGCAGCGACGACAGCCTCAATCAGCCCCAGCATTTT. Protein: CASSDDSLNQPQHF.

The chain carries TRBV29-1 and TRBJ2-7, with TRBD1 identical over 7 bases. The CDR3 length is 13 residues. Trimming removed 4 bases from V and 4 bases from J; junction bases left unmatched: 7. The germline CDR1 and CDR2 sequences are SQVTM and ANQGSEA. CDR3 region: CSVAGGNMYEQYF. The CDR3 nucleotides read TGCAGCGTTGCAGGGGGTAATATGTACGAGCAGTACTTC.

This clonotype was recorded at least ten times. The chain is built from TRBV14 and TRBJ2-7, with no clear D. V shed 3 bases and J shed 5 bases, with 8 bases lying between them. The CDR3 has 12 residues. Germline V gene data show CDR1 as SGHDN and CDR2 as FVKESK. The CDR3 DNA sequence: TGTGCCAGCAGCCATTCGCCCCACGAGCAGTACTTC. It is translated as CASSHSPHEQYF.

Ten or more counts support this clonotype. V and J are TRBV4-3 and TRBJ1-1, with D maybe TRBD1 (5 bases). The CDR3 is 15 amino acids. Germline lookup yields CDR1 LGHNA and CDR2 YSLEER. V lost 0 bases, J lost 4 bases, and 12 bases lay in between. The DNA for the CDR3 is TGCGCCAGCAGCCAAGAAATCAGGGTGGCCACTGAAGCTTTCTTT. Encoded protein: CASSQEIRVATEAFF.

The table lists this clonotype with a few counts. The chain combines TRBV4-3 with TRBJ2-2; a possible D gene is TRBD1 (6 bases). The CDR3 sequence is 14 residues long. The V end lost 2 bases, the J end lost 4 bases, and 8 bases lay between the germline ends. The germline V gene encodes CDR1 LGHNA and CDR2 YSLEER. CDR3 DNA sequence: TGCGCCAGCAGCCAAACAGGGAGCACCGGGGAGCTGTTTTTT. Translated: CASSQTGSTGELFF.

This clonotype was counted ten times or more. The chain's CDR3 is CASRDAEEQYF. Written as DNA, the CDR3 is TGCGCCAGCAGAGACGCGGAGGAGCAGTACTTC. The V gene is TRBV5-1, the J gene TRBJ2-7; unclear D gene. Germline CDR1 and CDR2: SGHRS and YFSETQ. The CDR3 loop spans 11 amino acids. Deletions cut 5 bases from V and 7 bases from J, with 10 bases between.

The V call is TRBV12-3 or TRBV12-4, the J call TRBJ2-3; D gene unclear. V lost 4 bases, J lost 2 bases, and 22 bases lay in between. The CDR3 sequence is 18 residues long. The CDR3 is CASSSWALGNDSTDTQYF. The CDR3 DNA reads as TGTGCCAGCAGTTCATGGGCTTTGGGCAACGACTCCACAGATACGCAGTATTTT.

DNA of the CDR3: TGTGCCAGCAGCCCCAGGACAGGAGGGGATGGCTACACCTTC. Encoded protein: CASSPRTGGDGYTF. This chain connects TRBV7-9 to TRBJ1-2; 7 bases align to TRBD1. The CDR3 consists of 14 residues. The germline gives CDR1 SEHNR, CDR2 FQNEAQ (reference sequence). V was pared by 5 bases and J by 6 bases, with 9 bases of the junction left unmatched.

A few counts support this clonotype. The chain recombines TRBV24-1 with TRBJ2-3; the D is unclear. This CDR3 contains 13 residues. Looked up from germline, CDR1 is KGHDR and CDR2 is SFDVKD. Trimming left V 0 bases short and J 4 bases short, with 4 bases between. CDR3 residues: CATSDLGSDTQYF. The CDR3 nucleotides are TGTGCCACCAGTGATTTGGGTTCAGATACGCAGTATTTT.

The sample holds a few counts of this clonotype. This sequence joins TRBV6-2 or TRBV6-3 and TRBJ2-7; D unclear. Germline CDR1 MNHEY, CDR2 SVGEGT. This CDR3 is built from 13 residues. The germline V and J ends were trimmed by 7 bases and 1 base, with 11 bases remaining between them. In DNA, the CDR3 is TGTGCCAGCAAAGTCGTCAGTTCCTACGAGCAGTACTTC. This gives the protein CASKVVSSYEQYF.

V is TRBV12-3 or TRBV12-4 and J is TRBJ1-2, with D tentatively TRBD1 (6 bases). Trimming cost V 6 bases and J 0 bases, with 20 bases left between them. The CDR3 covers 17 residues. CDR3 bases: TGTGCCAGCAGCTTCGGTCGGACAGCCATTTCTAACTATGGCTACACCTTC. Protein product: CASSFGRTAISNYGYTF.

The chain has TRBV19 and TRBJ1-1; a weak D match, TRBD1 (6 bases). V gave up 3 bases and J gave up 4 bases, with 12 bases separating them. The CDR3 extends over 14 amino acids. The V gene's germline CDR1 is LNHDA and CDR2 SQIVND (reference sequence). For the CDR3, the DNA is TGTGCCAGTAGTATCAGACAGGACTCCACTGAAGCTTTCTTT. This codes for CASSIRQDSTEAFF.

This clonotype was detected a few times. This rearrangement joins TRBV27 to TRBJ2-1; 9 bases align to TRBD2. The CDR3 is 14 residues long. Germline CDR1 MNHEY, CDR2 SMNVEV (reference sequence). J lost 8 bases, V lost 2 bases, and 4 bases had no gene match. Here the CDR3 reads CASSLAGGRYEQFF. For the CDR3, the DNA is TGTGCCAGCAGTTTAGCGGGGGGGCGCTATGAGCAGTTCTTC.

In its sample, this clonotype was seen a few times. V gene TRBV9 combines with J gene TRBJ1-2; D is perhaps TRBD1 (5 bases). Trimming removed 0 bases at V and 5 bases at J, with 11 bases between. CDR1 is SGDLS and CDR2 is YYNGEE in the germline V gene. The CDR3 runs to 14 residues. As DNA, the CDR3 is TGTGCCAGCAGCGTAGATGGGGGAGGGTATGGCTACACCTTC. Protein: CASSVDGGGYGYTF.

The gene calls are TRBV6-6 and TRBJ2-7; perhaps TRBD1 as D (5 bases). V shed 0 bases and J shed 2 bases, with 5 bases lying between them. Germline loops: CDR1 MNHNY, CDR2 SVGAGI (reference sequence). CDR3 length equals 13 residues. The DNA for the CDR3 is TGTGCCAGCAGTTACTCACAGGCCTACGAGCAGTACTTC. This translates into CASSYSQAYEQYF.

This clonotype was observed many times. The chain is built from TRBV4-1 and TRBJ2-5; D not resolved. The CDR3 runs to 14 residues. Between the trimmed V and J ends, which lost 0 bases and 3 bases, there was a span of 8 bases. CDR1 and CDR2 from the germline V gene are MGHRA and YSYEKL. The CDR3 loop reads CASSQDIGEETQYF. CDR3 in DNA: TGCGCCAGCAGCCAAGATATCGGCGAAGAGACCCAGTACTTC.